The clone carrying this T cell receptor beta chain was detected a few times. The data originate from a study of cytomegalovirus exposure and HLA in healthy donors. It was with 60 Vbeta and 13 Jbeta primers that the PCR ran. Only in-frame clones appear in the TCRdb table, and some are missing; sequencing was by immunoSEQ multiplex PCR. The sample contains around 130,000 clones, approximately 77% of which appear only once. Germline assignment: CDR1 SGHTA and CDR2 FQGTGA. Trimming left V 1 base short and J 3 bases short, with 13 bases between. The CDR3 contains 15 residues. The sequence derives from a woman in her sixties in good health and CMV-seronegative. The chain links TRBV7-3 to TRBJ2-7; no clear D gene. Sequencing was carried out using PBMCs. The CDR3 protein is CASSLRAGLGYEQYF. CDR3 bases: TGTGCCAGCAGCTTAAGGGCAGGCTTGGGCTACGAGCAGTACTTC.